This entry features one T cell receptor (beta chain) sequence. This clonotype was seen more than once but under ten times. Its antigen target is currently unknown. No quality values exist for individual bases; no much larger clone is one base distant. The data were taken from a study of regulatory T cells in long-lasting Graves disease (dated by TCRdb to about 2021). About the study as a whole: Persistent Graves' disease meant more than 5 years of antithyroid drug treatment with TSH receptor autoantibodies that stayed positive. Patients with persistent Graves' disease were compared with patients with newly diagnosed Graves' disease using TCR sequencing and RNA sequencing of peripheral blood. The study was conducted in China and was registered as a clinical trial. A total of around 35 samples underwent TCR sequencing, from roughly 13 patients with persistent Graves' disease and 20 or so patients with newly diagnosed Graves' disease. In the clinical cohort, patients with persistent Graves' disease had used antithyroid drugs for an average of approximately eleven years.

On the study overall, not on this receptor specifically: Sequencing and analysis were restricted to the TCR beta chain. Persistent Graves' disease patients showed lower TCR Shannon entropy and fewer highly expanded clones than newly diagnosed patients, suggesting clonal expansion. A larger number of public clonotypes was shared among persistent patients (around 2,700) than among newly diagnosed patients (roughly 1,000). The authors noted that the small sample size was a limitation that may lower accuracy. Because the primary lesion, thyroid tissue, could not be accessed, the study looked at peripheral blood alone.

Library prep was done by multiplex PCR. The instrument given in TCRdb is Illumina HiSeq 4000. CDR3 regions were amplified by Arm-PCR with iRepertoire HTBI primers to construct TCR beta libraries. Gel purification was performed on PCR products prior to sequencing. In the authors' own workflow: Gene usage analysis of CDR3 amino acid clonotypes used the roughly 60 TRBV and 14 to 15 TRBJ segments found across samples. COPE and FqMerger were used to merge the filtered high-quality paired reads into contigs. BLAST was used to align contigs to IMGT TRBV, TRBD and TRBJ reference genes, with CDR3 defined following IMGT. Any clonotype with a frequency above 0.1% was classified as a highly expanded clone. Shannon entropy was used to measure repertoire diversity, and the Gini coefficient was used to measure V-J evenness. A clonotype found in more than one individual was treated as public. The public reads were quality trimmed at Q25 with fastp and then assembled into clones with MiXCR by TCRdb, keeping productive beta chains. Rows are combined by CDR3 protein, so each entry shows the most common genes and DNA. These V and J calls are TCRdb output, not the study's own analysis. This sample lists about 470,000 distinct CDR3 sequences; about 22% were detected once. Approximately 6.4% of the sample comes from the top ten.

Explained via the paper, the time point label denotes: persistent/refractory GD, antithyroid drugs over 5 years with positive TRAb. RNA was extracted from PBMCs in TRIzol for both TCR sequencing and RNA sequencing. Graves' disease was diagnosed according to American Thyroid Association guidelines. The patients came from an endocrinology department in Xi'an, China. From each patient, 8 to 10 milliliters of peripheral blood was collected into an EDTA anticoagulant tube. Ficoll Paque Plus density gradient separation was used to isolate PBMCs, and no further T cell sorting was done. RNA quality was checked with an Agilent 2100 Bioanalyzer and agarose gel, and concentration with a NanoDrop 2000. Sample: peripheral blood mononuclear cells (PBMCs), taken when the disease was refractory, from a patient treated with antithyroid drugs. The receptor comes from a female donor with Graves disease.

The DNA is as follows: TGTGCCAGCAGCCTGACCGGGACGGACGTAGGGGAGACCCAGTACTTC. Its protein product is CASSLTGTDVGETQYF. The rearrangement joined TRBV14 to TRBJ2-5; the D element might be TRBD1 or TRBD2, as each aligns at 5 bases. The germline V gene specifies SGHDN as CDR1 and FVKESK as CDR2. V is clipped by 4 bases and J by 5 bases, and the sequence between their germline boundaries is 20 bases long. The CDR3 contains 16 residues, cysteine and phenylalanine counted. The only DNA kept is the CDR3, 48 bases in frame from the first base.